This T cell receptor beta chain derives from a study of T cell repertoires in aging, cancer and after chemotherapy. Study-wide points: Loss of evenness, beyond lost richness, contributed to age-related TCR diversity decline in cancer patients.

TCR beta rearrangements were amplified from peripheral blood genomic DNA. Multiplex touch-down PCR with TRB-A/B primers amplified rearranged V-D-J TRB sequences. TCRdb analysed the multiplex PCR reads with MiXCR anew, one entry per CDR3 protein. The sample includes about 2,000 distinct CDR3 sequences, 30% to 35% of them seen just once. Comments on this clonotype: Its antigen is not identified.

The sequence was obtained from a human donor with a blood cancer. Sequenced material: blood.

The CDR3 protein is CASSVGVGSHEQYF. The CDR3 DNA reads as TGTGCCAGCAGCGTAGGAGTGGGGTCGCACGAGCAGTACTTC. The rearrangement uses TRBV9 and TRBJ2-7; unclear D gene. This CDR3 has 14 residues. Germline V gives CDR1 SGDLS, CDR2 YYNGEE. Trimming stripped 0 bases from V and 5 bases from J, with 12 bases between.